This T cell receptor (beta chain) was obtained from a study of blood T cell repertoires in COVID-19. Whole-study context: Acute-phase and convalescent COVID-19 samples originated in the United States, Italy and Spain. In each case, the material was cDNA or gDNA derived from T cells, B-cell-depleted T cells, or PBMCs.

Original data processing: Quantification of nucleated cells was approximated via reference gene primer amplification. Produced via immunoSEQ multiplex PCR; TCRdb's table is partial and in-frame only. V, J and clone size reflect that table, while D and trimming were determined from the DNA. Among roughly 90,000 clones listed, roughly 78% were seen once. With V trimmed by 4 bases and J by 3 bases, 3 bases remained unmatched. Germline assignment: CDR1 MNHEY and CDR2 SMNVEV (reference sequence). This CDR3 contains 15 residues. The sequenced sample consisted of peripheral blood. The rearrangement uses TRBV27 and TRBJ2-5, with 12 bases matching TRBD2. The TCR originated in a woman in her 70s with acute or convalescent COVID-19. The CDR3 protein is CASSSRLAGEETQYF. CDR3 nucleotides: TGTGCCAGCAGTTCAAGACTAGCGGGAGAAGAGACCCAGTACTTC.